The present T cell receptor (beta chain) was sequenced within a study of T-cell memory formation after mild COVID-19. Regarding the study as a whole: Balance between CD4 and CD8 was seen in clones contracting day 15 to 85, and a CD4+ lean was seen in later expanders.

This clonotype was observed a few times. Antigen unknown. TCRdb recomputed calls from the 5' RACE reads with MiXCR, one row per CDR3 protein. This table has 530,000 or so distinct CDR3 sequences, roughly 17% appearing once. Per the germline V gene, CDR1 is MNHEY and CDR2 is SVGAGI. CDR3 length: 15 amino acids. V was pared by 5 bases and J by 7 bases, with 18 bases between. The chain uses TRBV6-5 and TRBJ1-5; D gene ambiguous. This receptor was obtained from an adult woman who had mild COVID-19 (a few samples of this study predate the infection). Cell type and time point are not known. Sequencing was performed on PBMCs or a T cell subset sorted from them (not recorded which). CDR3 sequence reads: CASSLGYGEGQPQHF. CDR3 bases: TGTGCCAGCAGTCTCGGATACGGGGAGGGACAGCCCCAGCATTTT.